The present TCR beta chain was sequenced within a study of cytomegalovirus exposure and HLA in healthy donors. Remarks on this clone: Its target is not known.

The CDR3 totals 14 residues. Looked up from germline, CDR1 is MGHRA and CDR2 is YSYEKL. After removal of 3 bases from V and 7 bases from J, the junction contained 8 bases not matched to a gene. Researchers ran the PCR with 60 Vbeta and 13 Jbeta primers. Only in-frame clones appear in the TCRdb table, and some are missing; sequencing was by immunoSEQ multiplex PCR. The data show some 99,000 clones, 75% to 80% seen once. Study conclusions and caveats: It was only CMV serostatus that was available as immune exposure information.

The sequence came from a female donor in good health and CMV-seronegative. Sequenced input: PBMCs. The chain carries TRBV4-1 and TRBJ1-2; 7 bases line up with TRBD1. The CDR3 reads CASSHANRGGGYTF. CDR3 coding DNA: TGCGCCAGCAGCCACGCGAACAGGGGTGGTGGCTACACCTTC.